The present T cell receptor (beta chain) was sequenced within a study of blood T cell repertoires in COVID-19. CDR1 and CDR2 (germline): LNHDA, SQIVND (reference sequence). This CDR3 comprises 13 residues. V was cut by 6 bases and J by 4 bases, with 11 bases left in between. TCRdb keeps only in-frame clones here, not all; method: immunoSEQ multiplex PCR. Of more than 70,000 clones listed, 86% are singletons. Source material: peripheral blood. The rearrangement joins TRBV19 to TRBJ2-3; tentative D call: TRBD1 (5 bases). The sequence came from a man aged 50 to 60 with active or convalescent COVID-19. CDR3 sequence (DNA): TGTGCCAGTAGGAGTAGGGGCGCAGATACGCAGTATTTT. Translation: CASRSRGADTQYF. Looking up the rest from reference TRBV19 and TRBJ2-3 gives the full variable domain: DGGITQSPKYLFRKEGQNVTLSCEQNLNHDAMYWYRQDPGQGLRLIYYSQIVNDFQKGDIAEGYSVSREKKESFPLTVTSAQKNPTAFYLCASRSRGADTQYFGPGTRLTVL.